This T cell receptor (beta chain) was captured in a study of T cell responses to AZD1222 COVID-19 vaccine. Notes on the study in general: Regions 160-218 and 743-854 dominated among vaccine-associated CD4 TCRs spanning spike.

TCRdb keeps only in-frame clones here, not all; method: immunoSEQ multiplex PCR. The sample has approximately 85,000 clones; approximately 87% are singletons. The CDR3 is made up of 11 amino acids. V was shortened by 4 bases and J by 0 bases, with 2 bases between the two germline ends. Germline assignment: CDR1 SGHTS and CDR2 YDEGEE. With respect to this clone: Its antigen is not identified.

V and J are TRBV5-8 and TRBJ2-7; D gene uncertain. This sample comprised peripheral blood, obtained on day 0 of AZD1222 vaccination. This sequence was found in an adult in good health. CDR3 sequence reads: CASSPSYEQYF. The CDR3 DNA reads TGTGCCAGCAGCCCCTCCTACGAGCAGTACTTC.